This T cell receptor (beta chain) was recovered during a study of cytomegalovirus exposure and HLA in healthy donors. Study-level results: Three CMV-associated chains were confirmed in vitro to be specific for CMV antigens. In a later analysis, first-cohort TCR clusters were found to tend to co-occur in the approximately 110 validation repertoires. Cytomegalovirus-associated TCR beta chains were listed, numbering roughly 150.

With regard to this clone: What it binds is not known.

Assay used: immunoSEQ multiplex PCR; TCRdb lists only in-frame clones, some missing. Found here are some 170,000 clones, 84% of them singletons; the top ten hold about 9.4%. The donors were in the approximately 120-subject validation cohort; that cohort was separate from the approximately 730-subject first cohort. This clonotype originated in a man aged 25 to 40 in good health and CMV-seropositive. Sequencing was carried out using PBMCs.

CDR3 in DNA: TGTGCCAGTAGTCCGCATAAGGGGGCTGAAGCTTTCTTT. Translation gives CASSPHKGAEAFF. This chain uses TRBV19 with TRBJ1-1; maybe TRBD1 (6 bases). Germline values: CDR1 LNHDA, CDR2 SQIVND (reference sequence). V gave up 5 bases and J gave up 6 bases, with 13 bases separating them. CDR3 length: 13 residues.